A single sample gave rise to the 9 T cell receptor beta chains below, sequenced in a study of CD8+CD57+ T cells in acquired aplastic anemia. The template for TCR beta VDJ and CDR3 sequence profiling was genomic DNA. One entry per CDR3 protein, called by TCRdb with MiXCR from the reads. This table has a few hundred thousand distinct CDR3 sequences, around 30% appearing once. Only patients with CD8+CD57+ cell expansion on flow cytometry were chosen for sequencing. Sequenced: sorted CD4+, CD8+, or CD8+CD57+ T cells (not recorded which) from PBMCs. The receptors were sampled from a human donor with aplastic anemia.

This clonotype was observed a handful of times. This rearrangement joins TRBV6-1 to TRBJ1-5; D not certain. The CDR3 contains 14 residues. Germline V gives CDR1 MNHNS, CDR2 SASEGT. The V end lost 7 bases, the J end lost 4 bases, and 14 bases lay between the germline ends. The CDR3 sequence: CASTIKAANQPQHF. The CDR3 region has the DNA TGTGCCAGCACCATTAAAGCCGCGAATCAGCCCCAGCATTTT.

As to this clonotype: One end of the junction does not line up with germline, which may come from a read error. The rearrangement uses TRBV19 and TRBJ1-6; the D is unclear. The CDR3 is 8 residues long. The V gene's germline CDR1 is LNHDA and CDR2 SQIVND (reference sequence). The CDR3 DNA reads TGTGCCAGTAACCCCAGGATTTTT. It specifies CASNPRIF.

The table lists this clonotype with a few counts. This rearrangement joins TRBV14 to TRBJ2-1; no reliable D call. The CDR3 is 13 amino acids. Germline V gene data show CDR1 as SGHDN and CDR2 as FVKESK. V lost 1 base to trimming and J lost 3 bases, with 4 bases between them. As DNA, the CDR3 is TGTGCCAGCAGCCAAGTATACTACAATGAGCAGTTCTTC. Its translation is CASSQVYYNEQFF.

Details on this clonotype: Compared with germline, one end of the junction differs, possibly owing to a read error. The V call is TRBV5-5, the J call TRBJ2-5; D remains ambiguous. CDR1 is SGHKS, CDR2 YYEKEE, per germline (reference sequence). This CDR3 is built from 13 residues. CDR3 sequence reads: CANSLTVQETQYF. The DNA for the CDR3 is TGTGCCAACAGCTTGACGGTTCAGGAGACCCAGTACTTC. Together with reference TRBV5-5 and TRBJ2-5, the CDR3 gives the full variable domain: DAGVTQSPTHLIKTRGQQVTLRCSPISGHKSVSWYQQVLGQGPQFIFQYYEKEERGRGNFPDRFSARQFPNYSSELNVNALLLGDSALYLCANSLTVQETQYFGPGTRLLVL.

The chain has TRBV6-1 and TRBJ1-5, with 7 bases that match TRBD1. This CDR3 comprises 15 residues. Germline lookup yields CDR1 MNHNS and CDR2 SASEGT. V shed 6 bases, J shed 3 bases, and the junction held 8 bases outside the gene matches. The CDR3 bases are TGTGCCAGCAGACTACGGGACAGAGTCAATCAGCCCCAGCATTTT. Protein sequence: CASRLRDRVNQPQHF.

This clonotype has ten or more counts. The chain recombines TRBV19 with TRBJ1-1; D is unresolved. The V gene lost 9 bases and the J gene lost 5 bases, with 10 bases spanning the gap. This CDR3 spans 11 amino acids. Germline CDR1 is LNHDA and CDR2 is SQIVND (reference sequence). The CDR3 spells CASSPRTEAFF. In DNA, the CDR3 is TGTGCCAGCAGCCCCCGGACTGAAGCTTTCTTT.

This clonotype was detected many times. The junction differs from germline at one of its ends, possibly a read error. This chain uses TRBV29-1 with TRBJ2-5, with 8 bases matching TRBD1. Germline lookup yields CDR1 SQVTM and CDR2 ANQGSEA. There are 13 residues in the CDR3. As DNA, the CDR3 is TGCAGCGCTGGGGGACAGGCCCAAGAGATCCAGTACTTC. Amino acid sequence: CSAGGQAQEIQYF.

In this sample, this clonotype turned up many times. CDR3 nucleotide sequence: TGCAGCCCTTGGACAGCAAACTATGGCTACACCTTC. The encoded protein is CSPWTANYGYTF. This chain joins TRBV29-1 and TRBJ1-2; TRBD1 is a possible D gene (6 bases). The CDR3 extends over 12 amino acids. Germline V gene sequence: CDR1 SQVTM, CDR2 ANQGSEA. V lost 8 bases, J lost 2 bases, and 12 bases lay in between.

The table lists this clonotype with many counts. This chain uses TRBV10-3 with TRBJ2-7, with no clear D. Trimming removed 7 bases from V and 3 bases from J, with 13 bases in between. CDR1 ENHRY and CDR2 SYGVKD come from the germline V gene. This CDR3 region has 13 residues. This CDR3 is CAIKPPDGYEQYF. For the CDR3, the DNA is TGTGCCATCAAACCTCCGGACGGCTACGAGCAGTACTTC.